The present T cell receptor beta chain was sequenced within a study of somatic mutations in cytotoxic T cells in rheumatoid arthritis. Study context: T-cell populations stained with V beta antibodies were in some cases flow-sorted at nearly 100% purity, including V beta1+ cells that were sequenced for TCRB.

The CDR3 contains 12 residues. Trimming removed 3 bases at V and 8 bases at J, with 8 bases between. CDR1 is SGDLS and CDR2 is YYNGEE in the germline V gene. Assay used: immunoSEQ multiplex PCR; TCRdb lists only in-frame clones, some missing. The sample holds about 10,000 clones, approximately 86% seen once. The study's findings and limits: Age-dependent increases in CD8+ clonality occurred in rheumatoid arthritis patients but not in healthy controls. Within 8 of 65 patients, the single biggest CD8+ clone made up more than 20% of CD8+ cells.

As concerns this clone: Its antigen remains unknown.

This TCR was recovered from an adult with rheumatoid arthritis. The chain couples TRBV9 to TRBJ2-2, with D unresolved. Sequences were obtained from CD8+ T cells sorted from blood. The CDR3 reads CASSGRGGELFF. The CDR3 DNA follows: TGTGCCAGCAGCGGGAGAGGAGGGGAGCTGTTTTTT.